Listed here are 17 T cell receptor beta chains from one sample, sequenced in a study of shared clonotypes between healthy human individuals. TCRdb's table, derived via immunoSEQ multiplex PCR, lists solely in-frame clones and lacks some. This table has 980,000 or so clones, about 80% appearing once. Sequencing used memory CD4+ T cells sorted from blood. Subset specified: CD45RA-negative fraction. The source is a man between 18 and 35 years old in good health.

The chain has TRBV6-1 and TRBJ1-4; D is possibly TRBD1 (6 bases). Per the germline V gene, CDR1 is MNHNS and CDR2 is SASEGT. V lost 6 bases, J lost 4 bases, and 12 bases lay in between. This CDR3 region has 14 residues. In DNA, the CDR3 is TGTGCCAGCAGGCTACAGGGACTTAATGAAAAACTGTTTTTT. This translates into CASRLQGLNEKLFF.

The chain is built from TRBV7-2 and TRBJ2-3; weak D call: TRBD2 (6 bases). The V end lost 6 bases, the J end lost 2 bases, and 9 bases lay between the germline ends. Germline CDR1 and CDR2: SGHTA and FQGNSA. The CDR3 covers 13 residues. The CDR3 DNA reads TGTGCCAGCAGGGGACTTTCCACAGATACGCAGTATTTT. It specifies CASRGLSTDTQYF.

At least ten counts were recorded for this clone. V is TRBV6-5 and J is TRBJ1-2, with D unclear. The CDR3 spans 16 residues. V was trimmed by 2 bases and J by 1 base, leaving 14 bases between them. Germline V gives CDR1 MNHEY, CDR2 SVGAGI. The CDR3 reads CASSYGGERHNYGYTF. DNA of the CDR3: TGTGCCAGCAGTTACGGTGGAGAAAGGCATAACTATGGCTACACCTTC.

In this sample, this clone turned up once. The J gene is TRBJ2-1, the V gene TRBV11-2; 10 bases are shared with TRBD1. There are 16 residues in the CDR3. Germline assignment: CDR1 SGHAT and CDR2 FQNNGV. CDR3 residues: CASVGRTGGIGNEQFF. The CDR3 bases are TGTGCTTCTGTCGGGAGGACAGGGGGTATAGGCAATGAGCAGTTCTTC. Filled out from reference TRBV11-2 and TRBJ2-1, the complete variable domain reads EAGVAQSPRYKIIEKRQSVAFWCNPISGHATLYWYQQILGQGPKLLIQFQNNGVVDDSQLPKDRFSAERLKGVDSTLKIQPAKLEDSAVYLCASVGRTGGIGNEQFFGPGTRLTVL.

The J gene is TRBJ2-3, the V gene TRBV18; TRBD1 agrees at 7 bases. Germline CDR1 is KGHSH and CDR2 is LQKENI. The CDR3 spans 14 residues. V shed 1 base, J shed 5 bases, and the junction held 3 bases outside the gene matches. As DNA, the CDR3 is TGTGCCAGCTCACCACGAGGGGGCGAAGATACGCAGTATTTT. Amino acid sequence: CASSPRGGEDTQYF.

This clone was found once. V is TRBV2 and J is TRBJ2-5, with D perhaps matching TRBD2 (7 bases). Germline V gives CDR1 SNHLY, CDR2 FYNNEI. The CDR3 loop spans 14 amino acids. Trimming shortened V by 5 bases and J by 5 bases, and 15 bases separated the two germline ends. The CDR3 DNA reads as TGTGCCAGCAGTAGTTCGGGGGGCCGGGAGACCCAGTACTTC. Translation gives CASSSSGGRETQYF.

The rearrangement links TRBV6-1 to TRBJ2-3; the match to TRBD1 covers 7 bases. The CDR3 covers 15 residues. With 7 bases clipped from V and 2 bases from J, the junction kept 9 bases outside the gene matches. Germline CDR1 and CDR2: MNHNS and SASEGT. CDR3 amino acids: CASTLIGTDTDTQYF. In DNA form, the CDR3 reads TGTGCCAGCACCCTCATCGGGACAGACACAGATACGCAGTATTTT.

The V call is TRBV5-1, the J call TRBJ2-5; 10 bases are shared with TRBD2. The CDR3 loop spans 17 amino acids. The germline V gene encodes CDR1 SGHRS and CDR2 YFSETQ. V dropped 4 bases and J dropped 7; count of bases not matched to a gene: 16. CDR3 nucleotides: TGCGCCAGCAGCGTGGGGTGGACTAGCGGCAGAAGTGGGACCCAGTACTTC. Translation: CASSVGWTSGRSGTQYF.

As to this clone: A far larger clone is off by one base, so a read error is likely. CDR3 nucleotide sequence: TGCGCCATCCTAACGGAACGGAGCTCCTACGAGCAGTACTTC. This sequence encodes CAILTERSSYEQYF. The chain joins TRBV23-1 to TRBJ2-7; D is undetermined. TRBV23-1 is an ORF, and what it does is uncertain. The CDR3 has 14 residues. V lost 10 bases and J lost 0, with 16 bases in between.

The V and J genes are TRBV28 and TRBJ2-1, with D perhaps being TRBD1 or TRBD2 (5 bases each). Germline values: CDR1 MDHEN, CDR2 SYDVKM. The CDR3 is made up of 14 amino acids. Trimming shortened V by 5 bases and J by 5 bases, and 13 bases separated the two germline ends. The CDR3: CASSTGTSNNEQFF. CDR3 coding DNA: TGTGCCAGCAGTACCGGGACCTCGAACAATGAGCAGTTCTTC.

This chain joins TRBV5-4 and TRBJ2-6; a weak D match, TRBD1 (6 bases). The CDR3 runs 16 residues. Germline lookup yields CDR1 SGHNT and CDR2 YYREEE (reference sequence). Trimming took off 4 bases at V and 0 bases at J, with 11 bases between the two ends. CDR3 sequence reads: CASSLPGDSGANVLTF. Written as DNA, the CDR3 is TGTGCCAGCAGCCTTCCAGGGGACTCTGGGGCCAACGTCCTGACTTTC.

This chain joins TRBV9 and TRBJ1-1; maybe TRBD1 (6 bases). Germline lookup yields CDR1 SGDLS and CDR2 YYNGEE. Trimming stripped 0 bases from V and 0 bases from J, with 12 bases between. The CDR3 extends over 16 amino acids. The CDR3 loop reads CASSVDPQGMNTEAFF. As DNA, the CDR3 is TGTGCCAGCAGCGTAGACCCGCAGGGGATGAACACTGAAGCTTTCTTT.

This clone was seen a single time. Other DNA sequences of this sample code for an identical CDR3. CDR3 residues: CASSLVAGSYNEQFF. DNA for the CDR3: TGCGCCAGCAGCTTGGTCGCAGGCAGCTACAATGAGCAGTTCTTC. This rearrangement joins TRBV5-1 to TRBJ2-1; D remains unclear. In germline, CDR1 is SGHRS, CDR2 YFSETQ. The CDR3 is made up of 15 amino acids. V was shortened by 0 bases and J by 3 bases, with 10 bases between the two germline ends.

The chain uses TRBV19 and TRBJ1-1; D is perhaps TRBD1 (5 bases). The CDR3 has 15 residues. V lost 5 bases and J lost 3, with 16 bases in between. Germline V gene lookup returns CDR1 LNHDA and CDR2 SQIVND (reference sequence). CDR3 residues: CASSPNGALDTEAFF. Written as DNA, the CDR3 is TGTGCCAGTAGTCCCAATGGGGCCTTGGACACTGAAGCTTTCTTT.

This clone was counted a single time. Other DNA sequences in this sample translate to the same CDR3. The chain combines TRBV7-2 with TRBJ2-5, with 9 bases matching TRBD2. Germline CDR1 is SGHTA and CDR2 is FQGNSA. The junction had 6 bases not matched to a gene; V was cut back by 5 bases and J by 2 bases. The CDR3 covers 15 residues. CDR3 region: CASSRPGLAQETQYF. The CDR3 nucleotides read TGTGCCAGCAGCCGACCGGGACTAGCTCAAGAGACCCAGTACTTC.

To note about this clone: The junction shows a germline mismatch at one end, possibly a read error. J is TRBJ1-4 and V is TRBV2; tentative D call: TRBD1 (6 bases). CDR3 length: 14 amino acids. Germline-derived CDR1 and CDR2 are SNHLY and FYNNEI. The CDR3 here is CASIRSGANEKLFF. The CDR3 region has the DNA TGTGCCAGCATTCGGTCAGGGGCTAACGAAAAACTGTTTTTT.

V and J are TRBV30 and TRBJ2-2, with D perhaps TRBD2 (6 bases). Germline V gene lookup returns CDR1 GTSNPN and CDR2 SVGIG (reference sequence). V shed 8 bases and J shed 3 bases, with 13 bases lying between them. This CDR3 spans 13 amino acids. The CDR3 sequence: CAAGGLDTGELFF. In DNA form, the CDR3 reads TGTGCCGCTGGGGGGTTGGACACCGGGGAGCTGTTTTTT.